Given below is one T cell receptor beta chain in context. Its antigen target is currently unknown. Base qualities are not provided; no much larger clone lies one nucleotide away. The immunoSEQ Assay, a bias-controlled multiplex PCR, was used to amplify TCRbeta CDR3 regions from genomic DNA. The paper's processing steps were these. The number of nucleated cells in each sample was estimated from the amplification of reference gene primers within the assay. To quantify the absolute abundance of each unique TCRbeta CDR3 rearrangement, sequence reads were collapsed and filtered. For each sample, productive Simpson clonality was calculated as the square root of Simpson's diversity index across productive rearrangements. Imported from immuneACCESS, the table was reduced by TCRdb to in-frame sequences with V and J called. These copies leave out some clones; in studies compared against another copy, an unresolved V gene accounts for under half, and the cause of the remainder is not known. V and J calls plus clone size are reproduced from that table; the DNA served to infer D and trimming. The sample data list approximately 28,000 clones, and 75% to 90% of these were observed just once. Of the sample, about 5.6% is held by the ten largest clones.

V is shortened by 4 bases, J by 3 bases, and the region joining them spans 22 bases. Taken from the germline V gene, the CDR1 and CDR2 loops are MGHRA and YSYEKL. Inclusive of the bounding cysteine and phenylalanine, the CDR3 is 17 residues long. Kept here is only the CDR3 DNA, which spans 51 bases and is read in frame from base 1. The data stem from a study of blood T cell repertoires in COVID-19 (dated by TCRdb to 2018 to 2021). At the level of the whole study: The collaborator samples originated in the United States, Italy and Spain and spanned the acute and convalescent phases of COVID-19. Nearly every sample came with metadata listing a de-identified subject ID, COVID-19 status, age in years and sex. The samples were drawn from the first 160 participants of the ongoing ImmuneRACE study and from 1,254 subjects provided by 6 global collaborators. The repertoires were released in a freely available public database intended as a resource for research on the immune response to SARS-CoV-2. The material from the prospective study consisted of cDNA or gDNA derived from T cells, B-cell-depleted T cells, or PBMCs. The dataset comprised deeply sampled blood TCRbeta repertoires from subjects exposed to, actively infected with, or recovered from COVID-19. HLA class I and class II types, where available, came from metadata supplied by the sample provider rather than from assay-based typing. The study at large found these results: How much clinical and demographic metadata was included differed by source and by participant, and the metadata was provided uncurated.

Whole blood was collected in K2EDTA tubes by collaborating institutions according to the institutions' own protocols. Collaborator samples were shipped for TCRbeta analysis as frozen whole blood, isolated PBMCs, or DNA extracted from either sample type. Specimen: peripheral blood. Rearrangement joined TRBV4-1 to TRBJ2-7; the D segment cannot be called with confidence. This clonotype was obtained from a man aged 55 to 70 with active COVID-19. The nucleotides are TGCGCCAGCAGCCTTTACCCCCCCGATCCGGTAGTCTACGAGCAGTACTTC. It is translated as CASSLYPPDPVVYEQYF.